The rows below give T cell receptor beta chains drawn from one sample of a study of cytomegalovirus exposure and HLA in healthy donors. Sequenced by immunoSEQ multiplex PCR; TCRdb stores in-frame clones only, minus some. Of about 160,000 clones detected, 68% appear once; the ten largest clones hold 3.5% to 5.5%. The sequenced sample was PBMCs. Source of these receptors: a woman under 30 in good health and CMV-seropositive. Each CDR3 is given with its conserved first and last residue. The order of the fields is J gene, D gene, V gene, clone size, CDR3 DNA, CDR3 protein. D genes are given only for firm matches. Size is stated for part of the rows, as once, few or many counts, or as a class when the clone is expanded.

TRBJ1-4,TRBD1,TRBV4-1,-,TGCGCCAGCAGCCAGGGACAGGGACCAACTAATGAAAAACTGTTTTTT,CASSQGQGPTNEKLFF
TRBJ1-2,TRBD1,TRBV5-1,-,TGCGCCAGCAGCGCACACAGGGACAGTGCCTTCTATGGCTACACCTTC,CASSAHRDSAFYGYTF
TRBJ2-1,-,TRBV21-1,-,TGTGCCAGCAGCAAAACGGGTGGGGCTAGCGGGAGTCCCTACAATGAGCAGTTCTTC,CASSKTGGASGSPYNEQFF
TRBJ1-4,TRBD1,TRBV15,-,TGTGCCACCAGCCCCCGTTACGGGACAGGGCTAAGGGAAAAACTGTTTTTT,CATSPRYGTGLREKLFF
TRBJ1-1,-,TRBV5-1,-,TGCGCCAGCAGCTTGGCGGGCGGCGGGGGGGGCACTGAAGCTTTCTTT,CASSLAGGGGGTEAFF
TRBJ2-2,TRBD2,TRBV4-3,-,TGCGCCAGCAGCCAAGGGCAGGGAGGGACCGGGGAGCTGTTTTTT,CASSQGQGGTGELFF
TRBJ1-5,-,TRBV28,-,TGTGCCAGCAGTTTTGGCGGGGCTAGCAATCAGCCCCAGCATTTT,CASSFGGASNQPQHF
TRBJ2-7,-,TRBV19,-,TGTGCCAGTAGTCCAGGCTATAGCGAGCAGTACTTC,CASSPGYSEQYF
TRBJ2-2,TRBD1,TRBV5-6,-,TGTGCCAGCAGCTTTGGACAGGGGATTAACACCGGGGAGCTGTTTTTT,CASSFGQGINTGELFF
TRBJ1-1,TRBD1,TRBV27,-,TGTGCCAGCAGTGGACAGGGGGCGCGAGAAGCTTTCTTT,CASSGQGAREAFF
TRBJ2-2,-,TRBV28,-,TGTGCCAGCAGCCACCTGTATAGCACCGGGGAGCTGTTTTTT,CASSHLYSTGELFF
TRBJ2-1,TRBD1,TRBV2,-,TGTGCCAGCCTGGGACAGACCTACAATGAGCAGTTCTTC,CASLGQTYNEQFF
TRBJ1-2,-,TRBV29-1,-,TGCAGCGTTGAGGGGGGGGGATATGGCTACACCTTC,CSVEGGGYGYTF
TRBJ2-7,-,TRBV6-5,-,TGTGCCAGCACCAAGGAAAGGACTGGCAACTACGAGCAGTACTTC,CASTKERTGNYEQYF
TRBJ1-5,-,TRBV11-2,-,TGTGCCAGCAGCTTAAAAGGGGGTCAGCCCCAGCATTTT,CASSLKGGQPQHF
TRBJ1-2,-,TRBV28,once,TGTGCCAGCCATGGGCCAGGGTTTGACGGCTACACCTTC,CASHGPGFDGYTF
TRBJ2-1,TRBD2,TRBV19,-,TGTGCCAGTAGTAGAGGGACTAGCGGGAGGGCCGATGAGCAGTTCTTC,CASSRGTSGRADEQFF
TRBJ1-5,TRBD1,TRBV18,-,TGTGCCAGCTCACCACAGCAGGGGGGACAGCCCCAGCATTTT,CASSPQQGGQPQHF
TRBJ2-2,-,TRBV5-1,-,TGCGCCAGCAGCTTGATCGCGGGGTACACCGGGGAGCTGTTTTTT,CASSLIAGYTGELFF
TRBJ2-1,TRBD2,TRBV19,-,TGTGCCAGTAAGGTAGCGGGAGTTACTGAGCAGTTCTTC,CASKVAGVTEQFF
TRBJ1-1,-,TRBV19,-,TGTGCCAGTAGTATTACAGGTAGCACTGAAGCTTTCTTT,CASSITGSTEAFF
TRBJ1-2,-,TRBV2,few,TGTGCCAGCAGTCTAGACCAGGGTGACTATGGCTACACCTTC,CASSLDQGDYGYTF
TRBJ1-2,TRBD1,TRBV5-1,-,TGCGCCAGCAGCTTGTCGGTTCAGGGGGAAGGCTACACCTTC,CASSLSVQGEGYTF
TRBJ2-3,-,TRBV9,-,TGTGCCAGCAGCGTAGGGGACTTTACAGATACGCAGTATTTT,CASSVGDFTDTQYF
TRBJ1-1,TRBD1,TRBV2,-,TGTGCCAGCAGCGGGGGGACAGGGAGGGACACTGAAGCTTTCTTT,CASSGGTGRDTEAFF
TRBJ1-5,TRBD1,TRBV4-1,once,TGCGCCAGCAGCCTTACAGGGGCTCAGCCCCAGCATTTT,CASSLTGAQPQHF
TRBJ2-6,TRBD1,TRBV2,-,TGTGCCAGCCTTGGGACAGGGGATTCTGGGGCCAACGTCCTGACTTTC,CASLGTGDSGANVLTF
TRBJ1-2,TRBD1,TRBV4-3,-,TGCGCCAGCAGCCATCTAGGACAGGGCGGAGGCTACACCTTC,CASSHLGQGGGYTF
TRBJ1-4,-,TRBV19,-,TGTGCCAGTAGTCCTGGAGTTGCAACTAATGAAAAACTGTTTTTT,CASSPGVATNEKLFF
TRBJ2-1,TRBD2,TRBV6-4,few,TGTGCCAGCAGTGACTCGGGCGGGGAGGGCTACAATGAGCAGTTCTTC,CASSDSGGEGYNEQFF
TRBJ2-7,-,TRBV6-5,-,TGTGCCAGCAGAAAGGGACAAGGAGCCTACGAGCAGTACTTC,CASRKGQGAYEQYF
TRBJ2-2,-,TRBV11-2,once,TGTGCCAGCAGCTACAATTTACTAGATGGGGAGCTGTTTTTT,CASSYNLLDGELFF
TRBJ1-1,TRBD1,TRBV27,-,TGTGCCAGCAGTTTAATATCGGGACAGGGGAGTCGGGCTTTCTTT,CASSLISGQGSRAFF
TRBJ2-7,-,TRBV28,-,-,CASSSSGQFYEQYF